Below, 32 T cell receptor beta chains from the same sample are listed, as sequenced in a study of blood T cell repertoires in COVID-19. Assay: immunoSEQ multiplex PCR; the TCRdb copy retains only in-frame clones and omits some. This table holds some 29,000 clones, approximately 80% found once. The sequencing sample was made of peripheral blood. Source of these receptors: a woman between 65 and 79 years old with acute or convalescent COVID-19.

The chain links TRBV11-2 to TRBJ1-4; possible D gene TRBD1, 6 bases. CDR3 length: 13 amino acids. Trimming took off 1 base at V and 8 bases at J, with 8 bases between the two ends. In germline, CDR1 is SGHAT, CDR2 FQNNGV. The CDR3 DNA reads as TGTGCCAGCAGCTTAGTTCAGGGGGAAAAACTGTTTTTT. Protein product: CASSLVQGEKLFF.

The V gene is TRBV6-1, the J gene TRBJ2-5; D is ambiguous. Per the germline V gene, CDR1 is MNHNS and CDR2 is SASEGT. V lost 2 bases and J 3 bases, leaving 4 bases between the germline ends. The CDR3 runs 12 residues. CDR3 sequence (DNA): TGTGCCAGCAGTGAACAGAAAGAGACCCAGTACTTC. Translation: CASSEQKETQYF.

The chain carries TRBV13 and TRBJ2-7; TRBD1 matches 7 bases. CDR1 PRHDT and CDR2 FYEKMQ come from the germline V gene (reference sequence). The CDR3 loop spans 15 amino acids. The ends lost 1 base at V and 1 base at J; junction bases unmatched: 4. CDR3 sequence reads: CASSLEGGPSYEQYF. The DNA of the CDR3 is TGTGCCAGCAGCTTAGAAGGGGGCCCTTCCTACGAGCAGTACTTC.

This clone showed up just a few times. This sequence joins TRBV28 and TRBJ1-5, with 9 bases fitting TRBD1. V lost 6 bases and J lost 7; bases outside the gene matches: 7. The CDR3 runs 14 residues. Germline V gene sequence: CDR1 MDHEN, CDR2 SYDVKM. DNA of the CDR3: TGTGCCAGCAGCTCGGGACAGGGTTACCAGCCCCAGCATTTT. It yields the protein CASSSGQGYQPQHF.

The chain has TRBV7-3 and TRBJ2-3, with TRBD2 matching over 7 bases. Germline V gene sequence: CDR1 SGHTA, CDR2 FQGTGA. The CDR3 contains 14 residues. V shed 7 bases, J shed 1 base, and the junction held 5 bases outside the gene matches. The CDR3 nucleotides are TGTGCCAGCATAGCGGGTTCCCGCACAGATACGCAGTATTTT. Translating it yields CASIAGSRTDTQYF.

CDR3 nucleotide sequence: TGTGCCTGGAGTGTAACCTCGGTCGAAGCTTTCTTT. This sequence encodes CAWSVTSVEAFF. The V call is TRBV30, the J call TRBJ1-1; no clear D gene. The V end was cut by 0 bases, the J end by 8 bases, with 10 bases between. The V gene's germline CDR1 is GTSNPN and CDR2 SVGIG (reference sequence). The CDR3 length is 12 residues.

For this clone: Compared with germline, one end of the junction differs, possibly owing to a read error. The chain employs TRBV5-1 and TRBJ2-5, with a tentative D call TRBD1 (7 bases). The CDR3 consists of 15 residues. Germline CDR1 is SGHRS and CDR2 is YFSETQ. CDR3: CASTLIPGGQETQYF. CDR3 DNA sequence: TGCGCCAGCACCTTGATCCCAGGGGGGCAAGAGACCCAGTACTTC.

CDR3 in amino acids: CASSIVPFSGAKAEQYF. CDR3 coding DNA: TGTGCCAGTAGTATCGTCCCCTTTAGCGGGGCCAAGGCGGAGCAGTACTTC. The rearrangement uses TRBV19 and TRBJ2-7; 8 positions agree with TRBD2. J lost 7 bases, V lost 3 bases, and 17 bases had no gene match. CDR3 length: 17 residues. The V gene's germline CDR1 is LNHDA and CDR2 SQIVND (reference sequence).

This chain uses TRBV5-6 with TRBJ2-5, with 7 nucleotides matching TRBD2. There are 14 residues in the CDR3. Germline V gives CDR1 SGHDT, CDR2 YYEEEE. Unmatched junction bases numbered 6, after V lost 3 bases and J lost 4 bases. The DNA of the CDR3 is TGTGCCAGCAGCTCTTACCCTAGCGGAGAGACCCAGTACTTC. Protein: CASSSYPSGETQYF.

The V and J genes are TRBV6-2 or TRBV6-3 and TRBJ2-2; the match to TRBD1 covers 10 bases. Germline V CDR1 and CDR2: MNHEY, SVGEGT. CDR3 length: 17 residues. The V segment lost 6 bases and the J segment 3 bases; nucleotides outside the gene matches: 10. This CDR3 reads CASSPIRQGADTGELFF. Here the CDR3 DNA reads TGTGCCAGCAGCCCCATCCGACAGGGGGCCGACACCGGGGAGCTGTTTTTT.

This chain joins TRBV7-8 and TRBJ2-2; the D gene is possibly TRBD2 (6 bases). Looked up from germline, CDR1 is SGHVS and CDR2 is FQNEAQ. The CDR3 length is 15 residues. Trimming took off 5 bases at V and 5 bases at J, with 15 bases between the two ends. The CDR3, as DNA: TGTGCCAGCAGCGGACGCCGGGGGAAAACCGGGGAGCTGTTTTTT. Amino acids: CASSGRRGKTGELFF. The variable domain in full, completed from reference TRBV7-8 and TRBJ2-2, reads GAGVSQSPRYKVAKRGQDVALRCDPISGHVSLFWYQQALGQGPEFLTYFQNEAQLDKSGLPSDRFFAERPEGSVSTLKIQRTQQEDSAVYLCASSGRRGKTGELFFGEGSRLTVL.

The V gene is TRBV28, the J gene TRBJ2-2; 10 bases agree with TRBD1. Germline values: CDR1 MDHEN, CDR2 SYDVKM. CDR3 length: 15 amino acids. After removal of 7 bases from V and 6 bases from J, the junction contained 8 bases not matched to a gene. CDR3 region: CASTLGTGVAGELFF. In nucleotides, the CDR3 is TGTGCCAGCACCCTTGGGACAGGGGTGGCCGGGGAGCTGTTTTTT.

The chain employs TRBV28 and TRBJ2-7; TRBD1 is a possible D gene (6 bases). Germline CDR1 MDHEN, CDR2 SYDVKM. Trimming shortened V by 7 bases and J by 0 bases, and 16 bases separated the two germline ends. This CDR3 is 15 amino acids long. The DNA for the CDR3 is TGTGCCAGCATCGGTGGCGAAGGGGGCTCCTACGAGCAGTACTTC. Protein: CASIGGEGGSYEQYF.

The chain couples TRBV5-4 to TRBJ2-3; unclear D gene. V was clipped by 0 bases and J by 5 bases, with 10 bases between them. The germline V gene encodes CDR1 SGHNT and CDR2 YYREEE (reference sequence). The length of the CDR3 is 14 residues. CDR3 in amino acids: CASSLDLAVDTQYF. The DNA for the CDR3 is TGTGCCAGCAGCTTGGACCTGGCGGTAGATACGCAGTATTTT.

The rearrangement links TRBV7-8 to TRBJ1-4; tentative D call: TRBD1 (6 bases). V was cut by 4 bases and J by 11 bases, with 14 bases left in between. The CDR3 loop spans 13 amino acids. The germline V gene has CDR1 SGHVS and CDR2 FQNEAQ. CDR3 sequence reads: CASSSGQLGKLFF. Written as DNA, the CDR3 is TGTGCCAGCAGCTCCGGACAGCTCGGGAAACTGTTTTTT.

The rearrangement joins TRBV19 to TRBJ2-1; D is possibly TRBD2 (6 bases). The V gene lost 3 bases and the J gene lost 5 bases, with 23 bases spanning the gap. From germline, CDR1 is LNHDA and CDR2 SQIVND (reference sequence). This CDR3 contains 18 residues. CDR3 coding DNA: TGTGCCAGTAGTATCCCATCTTTGCTAGTCGGGGGAAACAATGAGCAGTTCTTC. Protein sequence: CASSIPSLLVGGNNEQFF.

The chain's CDR3 is CASSWDTLTGELFF. Written as DNA, the CDR3 is TGTGCCAGCAGCTGGGACACACTCACCGGGGAGCTGTTTTTT. V is TRBV2 and J is TRBJ2-2, with D perhaps matching TRBD1 (6 bases). Trimming took 6 bases from V and 4 from J, leaving 12 bases between them. CDR1 and CDR2 from the germline V gene are SNHLY and FYNNEI. The CDR3 is made up of 14 amino acids.

The rearrangement links TRBV4-2 to TRBJ2-2; TRBD1 matches 11 bases. CDR1 is LGHNA, CDR2 YNFKEQ, per germline. The CDR3 covers 20 residues. The trim removed 4 bases at V and 1 base at J, leaving 14 bases unmatched. This CDR3 is CASSPWLLDRGLLNTGELFF. The CDR3, as DNA: TGTGCCAGCAGCCCCTGGCTTTTGGACAGGGGGCTTTTGAACACCGGGGAGCTGTTTTTT.

This clone was seen more than once but under ten times. The gene calls are TRBV6-4 and TRBJ2-3, with 9 bases identical to TRBD1. CDR1 and CDR2 from the germline V gene are MRHNA and SNTAGT. The CDR3 contains 17 residues. The V segment lost 4 bases and the J segment 5 bases; nucleotides outside the gene matches: 13. For the CDR3, the DNA is TGTGCCAGCAGTGTCGAGGAGGGGACAGGGAATTTAGATACGCAGTATTTT. It yields the protein CASSVEEGTGNLDTQYF.

This clone has a handful of counts. The rearrangement joins TRBV28 to TRBJ2-7, with 8 bases identical to TRBD2. The CDR3 has 17 residues. V lost 8 bases, J lost 5 bases, and 20 bases stayed unmatched. Germline values: CDR1 MDHEN, CDR2 SYDVKM. In nucleotides, the CDR3 is TGTGCCAGCTCTCCTCCCCGGGGGGGAGGGCCTTTCCACGAGCAGTACTTC. This translates into CASSPPRGGGPFHEQYF.

V and J are TRBV6-2 or TRBV6-3 and TRBJ2-1; 14 positions match TRBD2. The trim removed 5 bases at V and 1 base at J, leaving 1 base unmatched. CDR1 is MNHEY, CDR2 SVGEGT, per germline. There are 16 residues in the CDR3. As DNA, the CDR3 is TGTGCCAGCAGTGGGACTAGCGGGGGATCCTACAATGAGCAGTTCTTC. This encodes CASSGTSGGSYNEQFF.

The chain combines TRBV6-5 with TRBJ1-1, with D possibly matching TRBD1 (6 bases). The CDR3 loop spans 13 amino acids. Trimming took off 6 bases at V and 7 bases at J, with 15 bases between the two ends. Germline CDR1 and CDR2: MNHEY and SVGAGI. The CDR3 DNA reads as TGTGCCAGCAGGCTGAGGGGGAAGGATGAAGCTTTCTTT. The encoded protein is CASRLRGKDEAFF.

The sample holds one count of this clone. The chain employs TRBV5-4 and TRBJ2-1, with TRBD2 identical over 7 bases. V was clipped by 0 bases and J by 4 bases; unmatched bases: 10. The CDR3 covers 17 residues. Germline assignment: CDR1 SGHNT and CDR2 YYREEE (reference sequence). The CDR3 nucleotides are TGTGCCAGCAGCTTGGACAGTACTAGCGTATCGTACAATGAGCAGTTCTTC. Encoded protein: CASSLDSTSVSYNEQFF.

In its sample, this clone was seen once. The V and J genes are TRBV9 and TRBJ2-5; 8 bases line up with TRBD2. The CDR3 totals 17 residues. The junction had 7 bases not matched to a gene; V was cut back by 0 bases and J by 0 bases. Germline assignment: CDR1 SGDLS and CDR2 YYNGEE. CDR3 protein: CASSVEGSGGYQETQYF. CDR3 DNA: TGTGCCAGCAGCGTAGAAGGGTCGGGGGGGTACCAAGAGACCCAGTACTTC.

This clone was found once. The rearrangement links TRBV6-4 to TRBJ2-2, with D unresolved. V lost 2 bases to trimming and J lost 2 bases, with 12 bases between them. Germline-derived CDR1 and CDR2 are MRHNA and SNTAGT. The CDR3 is 16 residues long. Written as DNA, the CDR3 is TGTGCCAGCAGTGACGAAGCAGCGTACAACACCGGGGAGCTGTTTTTT. Its translation: CASSDEAAYNTGELFF.

The chain joins TRBV29-1 to TRBJ2-3; 12 nucleotides align to TRBD2. Per germline, CDR1 SQVTM and CDR2 ANQGSEA. This CDR3 region has 15 residues. The J segment lost 5 bases and the V segment lost 6 bases, leaving 9 bases of the junction unmatched. CDR3 DNA sequence: TGCAGCGTGATAGATACTAGCGGGGGGTTAGATACGCAGTATTTT. It yields the protein CSVIDTSGGLDTQYF.

J is TRBJ2-5 and V is TRBV28, with D perhaps TRBD2 (5 bases). This CDR3 is built from 15 residues. The germline gives CDR1 MDHEN, CDR2 SYDVKM. With 2 bases removed from V and 4 bases from J, the gap between germline ends came to 14 bases. The CDR3 DNA sequence: TGTGCCAGCAGTTTACCCGGGGTTAGTGGAGAGACCCAGTACTTC. This gives the protein CASSLPGVSGETQYF.

This chain uses TRBV28 with TRBJ2-3, with D possibly matching TRBD2 (5 bases). This CDR3 contains 19 residues. Germline values: CDR1 MDHEN, CDR2 SYDVKM. Deletions cut 6 bases from V and 5 bases from J, with 30 bases between. This CDR3 reads CASSRFFGLRGRGEDTQYF. CDR3 sequence (DNA): TGTGCCAGCAGCCGTTTTTTTGGACTCCGCGGCCGTGGTGAAGATACGCAGTATTTT.

V and J are TRBV28 and TRBJ1-1, with D uncertain. The ends were cut back, 1 base at V and 3 bases at J, with 12 bases in the middle. Germline values: CDR1 MDHEN, CDR2 SYDVKM. The CDR3 has 15 amino acids. In DNA form, the CDR3 reads TGTGCCAGCAGTTTATTAACCCTTCGGGACACTGAAGCTTTCTTT. Protein: CASSLLTLRDTEAFF. Based on the CDR3 plus reference TRBV28 and TRBJ1-1, the full variable domain is DVKVTQSSRYLVKRTGEKVFLECVQDMDHENMFWYRQDPGLGLRLIYFSYDVKMKEKGDIPEGYSVSREKKERFSLILESASTNQTSMYLCASSLLTLRDTEAFFGQGTRLTVV.

V and J are TRBV10-2 and TRBJ2-4, with 9 bases lining up with TRBD2. The germline gives CDR1 WSHSY, CDR2 SAAADI. The V and J ends lost 2 bases and 1 base, in that order; junction bases with no gene match: 9. This CDR3 has 18 residues. CDR3 protein: CASSETAGGPLAKNIQYF. CDR3 in DNA: TGCGCCAGCAGTGAGACGGCGGGGGGGCCTCTGGCCAAAAACATTCAGTACTTC.

The chain is built from TRBV24-1 and TRBJ2-3, with 7 bases identical to TRBD2. The CDR3 has 20 amino acids. The V and J ends lost 4 bases and 0 bases, in that order; junction bases with no gene match: 18. Germline CDR1 is KGHDR and CDR2 is SFDVKD. CDR3 protein: CATSDPTREVYSGSTDTQYF. DNA for the CDR3: TGTGCCACCAGTGACCCCACACGGGAGGTTTATAGTGGTAGCACAGATACGCAGTATTTT.

The chain recombines TRBV27 with TRBJ2-7; 7 bases match TRBD2. Trimming removed 1 base from V and 2 bases from J; junction bases left unmatched: 2. Germline lookup yields CDR1 MNHEY and CDR2 SMNVEV (reference sequence). The CDR3 runs to 14 residues. The DNA for the CDR3 is TGTGCCAGCAGTTTATTCGCGGGAGCCTACGAGCAGTACTTC. It specifies CASSLFAGAYEQYF.